This TCR beta chain was identified during a study of cytomegalovirus exposure and HLA in healthy donors. Generated by immunoSEQ multiplex PCR, the TCRdb table keeps only in-frame clones and is missing some. The table shows about 86,000 clones, with about 92% occurring only once. About this clone: The antigen is unknown.

Points from the study as a whole: Cytomegalovirus status, reportedly, was diagnosed with high specificity and sensitivity by the classifier. According to a later analysis, TCR clusters from the first cohort tended to co-occur in the roughly 110 validation repertoires. Associated with cytomegalovirus, according to the listing, were some 150 TCR beta chains. CMV antigen specificity of a few CMV-associated chains was confirmed in vitro.

The sequencing sample was made of PBMCs. The receptor was derived from a man aged 18-30 years in good health and CMV-seronegative.

CDR3 amino acids: CASSGWTGDRSEKLFF. The CDR3 coding sequence is TGTGCCAGCAGTGGCTGGACAGGGGATCGCAGTGAAAAACTGTTTTTT. The J gene is TRBJ1-4, the V gene TRBV2, with 9 bases fitting TRBD1. Unmatched junction bases numbered 10, after V lost 4 bases and J lost 7 bases. Germline assignment: CDR1 SNHLY and CDR2 FYNNEI. The CDR3 is 16 residues long.